This TCR beta chain originates from a study of identical twins. Germline CDR1 and CDR2: MDHEN and SYDVKM. The CDR3 is 14 residues long. With 0 bases removed from V and 4 bases from J, the gap between germline ends came to 10 bases. Worth noting for this clonotype: Its antigen is unknown.

TCRdb reprocessed the 5' RACE reads with MiXCR, giving one entry per CDR3 protein. This table has hundreds of thousands of distinct CDR3 sequences, roughly 9% appearing once. Broader study findings: The study found weaker excess twin sharing in beta out-of-frame sequences. Cross-sectional statistical analysis was relied on for the conclusions, without the same donors being followed. Zero-insertion analyses might be partly confounded by invariant T cells like MAIT and iNKT.

These data also featured in a second study, about yellow fever vaccine responses in identical twins. Per that study: Reports say the vaccine T cell response in twins looked partly convergent and partly personalized.

The source of this sequence is a woman under 30 in good health. The chain couples TRBV28 to TRBJ2-7; no reliable D call. Specimen: CD8+ T cells sorted from blood. The CDR3: CASSLWGNYYEQYF. Written as DNA, the CDR3 is TGTGCCAGCAGTTTATGGGGGAACTATTACGAGCAGTACTTC.